One and the same sample provided the 24 T cell receptor beta chains below, sequenced in a study of T cells in Graves' hyperthyroidism and ophthalmopathy. RNA transcripts yielded amplified TCR beta CDR3 regions. Researchers ran a first-round RT-PCR on the TCR CDR3 using the HTBI primer set. TCRdb re-called the multiplex PCR reads through MiXCR, storing one row per CDR3 protein. The table includes 550,000 to 650,000 distinct CDR3 sequences, about 15% detected once. The source material was blood. These receptors were collected from a woman aged 25 to 45 with Graves' hyperthyroidism that later progressed to Graves' ophthalmopathy.

The table lists this clonotype with many counts. The chain uses TRBV5-1 and TRBJ2-1; D is unresolved. Looked up from germline, CDR1 is SGHRS and CDR2 is YFSETQ. CDR3 length equals 15 residues. V lost 0 bases and J 0 bases, leaving 7 bases between the germline ends. CDR3 nucleotides: TGCGCCAGCAGCTTGGCCAAACGCTCCTACAATGAGCAGTTCTTC. Amino acids: CASSLAKRSYNEQFF.

V gene TRBV4-1 combines with J gene TRBJ2-1; the D gene could be TRBD1 or TRBD2 (5 bases each). Germline-derived CDR1 and CDR2 are MGHRA and YSYEKL. The CDR3 is 16 amino acids. Trimming removed 5 bases at V and 10 bases at J, with 24 bases between. The CDR3 DNA reads TGCGCCAGCAGCTCGTGGGATTACGACTCCGAGGGGGAGCAGTTCTTC. As protein: CASSSWDYDSEGEQFF.

Many counts were recorded for this clonotype. The junction does not match germline at one end; this may be a read error. V is TRBV5-1 and J is TRBJ1-2; D may be TRBD1 (5 bases). The CDR3 covers 12 residues. Looked up from germline, CDR1 is SGHRS and CDR2 is YFSETQ. CDR3 sequence: CASSLAGYGYTF. The CDR3 DNA follows: TGTGCCAGCAGTTTGGCAGGGTATGGCTACACCTTC.

This clonotype was counted a few times. The chain couples TRBV7-2 to TRBJ2-7; tentatively, D is TRBD1 (6 bases). V lost 0 bases, J lost 0 bases, and 18 bases lay in between. Germline V gene data show CDR1 as SGHTA and CDR2 as FQGNSA. The CDR3 runs to 18 residues. CDR3 residues: CASSLASGTGMSSYEQYF. The CDR3 DNA follows: TGTGCCAGCAGCTTAGCGAGCGGAACAGGGATGAGCTCCTACGAGCAGTACTTC.

This clonotype was found a few times. The chain combines TRBV6-1 with TRBJ2-2; D call uncertain. CDR1 is MNHNS, CDR2 SASEGT, per germline. V dropped 6 bases and J dropped 2 bases, with 10 bases sitting between them. This CDR3 has 14 amino acids. The CDR3 DNA reads as TGTGCCAGCAGACTATCTTTTAACACCGGGGAGCTGTTTTTT. This codes for CASRLSFNTGELFF.

This clonotype was picked up many times. The chain uses TRBV18 and TRBJ2-2; 10 positions agree with TRBD1. The CDR3 consists of 16 residues. Trimming removed 3 bases from V and 7 bases from J; junction bases left unmatched: 8. The germline V gene has CDR1 KGHSH and CDR2 LQKENI. The CDR3 region is CASSPLQTGGFGELFF. The DNA of the CDR3 is TGTGCCAGCTCACCTCTCCAGACAGGGGGCTTCGGGGAGCTGTTTTTT.

There are many counts of this clonotype. This chain uses TRBV28 with TRBJ1-2; 8 nucleotides line up with TRBD1. V shed 10 bases and J 6 bases; nucleotides not matched to a gene: 7. Germline lookup yields CDR1 MDHEN and CDR2 SYDVKM. The CDR3 totals 12 residues. The CDR3 nucleotides are TGTGCCACTCTGGACAGGGCGCATGGCTACACCTTC. It codes for CATLDRAHGYTF.

The V gene is TRBV20-1, the J gene TRBJ1-1, with D possibly being TRBD1 (5 bases). Germline CDR1 is DFQATT and CDR2 is SNEGSKA (reference sequence). The V and J ends lost 4 bases and 0 bases respectively, with 9 bases between them. The CDR3 loop spans 13 amino acids. In DNA form, the CDR3 reads TGCAGTGCTACGCCGGGGGTGAACACTGAAGCTTTCTTT. Protein sequence: CSATPGVNTEAFF.

This sequence joins TRBV6-4 and TRBJ2-3, with TRBD1 as a possible D gene (6 bases). V dropped 3 bases and J dropped 2 bases, with 12 bases sitting between them. The CDR3 is 15 amino acids. From germline, CDR1 is MRHNA and CDR2 SNTAGT. CDR3 DNA sequence: TGTGCCAGCAGTGAGGACAGCTTCTCCACAGATACGCAGTATTTT. It codes for CASSEDSFSTDTQYF.

This clonotype was detected ten times or more. The chain employs TRBV12-3 or TRBV12-4 and TRBJ2-3, with no clear D. This CDR3 region has 14 residues. Between the trimmed V and J ends, which lost 2 bases and 2 bases, there was a span of 8 bases. In DNA form, the CDR3 reads TGTGCCAGCAGTTTACAACAGTTCACAGATACGCAGTATTTT. Its protein is CASSLQQFTDTQYF.

This clonotype was counted many times. V usage is TRBV11-3 and J usage is TRBJ2-1; D is possibly TRBD1 or TRBD2 (5 bases each). Germline V gene sequence: CDR1 SGHNT, CDR2 YENEEA. CDR3 size: 15 residues. The V gene lost 0 bases and the J gene lost 7 bases, with 13 bases spanning the gap. As DNA, the CDR3 is TGTGCCAGCAGCTTAGAACCAGGGAGTGGAAATGAGCAGTTCTTC. Encoded protein: CASSLEPGSGNEQFF.

The chain employs TRBV24-1 and TRBJ2-1; D may be TRBD1 (5 bases). This CDR3 is 14 amino acids long. Germline V CDR1 and CDR2: KGHDR, SFDVKD. V gave up 2 bases and J gave up 8 bases, with 12 bases separating them. The CDR3 sequence is CATSDSTVGHEQFF. CDR3 coding DNA: TGTGCCACCAGTGATTCGACGGTGGGGCATGAGCAGTTCTTC.

This clonotype was seen many times. The chain joins TRBV12-3 or TRBV12-4 to TRBJ1-5; weak D call: TRBD1 (6 bases). V lost 3 bases, J lost 5 bases, and 11 bases lay in between. CDR3 size: 14 residues. CDR3 in DNA: TGTGCCAGCAGTTTCGGACAGCGGGATCAGCCCCAGCATTTT. This gives the protein CASSFGQRDQPQHF.

The chain links TRBV19 to TRBJ1-6; D unclear. The ends were cut back, 1 base at V and 8 bases at J, with 9 bases in the middle. The CDR3 runs to 14 residues. The germline gives CDR1 LNHDA, CDR2 SQIVND (reference sequence). CDR3 bases: TGTGCCAGTAGTATAGCAGGCGGAGATTCACCCCTCCACTTT. Protein: CASSIAGGDSPLHF.

This clonotype was found many times. One end of the junction fails to match germline, which may point to a read error. The rearrangement uses TRBV5-1 and TRBJ1-2; 7 nucleotides agree with TRBD1. Germline loops: CDR1 SGHRS, CDR2 YFSETQ. The CDR3 is 12 residues long. The CDR3 DNA reads as TGTGCCAGCAGCTCACAGGGGTATGGCTACACCTTC. As protein: CASSSQGYGYTF.

In this sample, this clonotype turned up many times. The chain has TRBV24-1 and TRBJ2-3, with TRBD1 matching 9 bases. Losses at the gene ends were 1 base for V and 2 bases for J; bases not matched to a gene: 6. Germline V gene data show CDR1 as KGHDR and CDR2 as SFDVKD. The CDR3 has 17 residues. The CDR3 nucleotides are TGTGCCACCAGTGATTTCGAAGGACAGGGGATCACAGATACGCAGTATTTT. Translated, it gives CATSDFEGQGITDTQYF.

As to this clonotype: With a much larger clone just one base away, this may be a read error. The gene calls are TRBV19 and TRBJ2-4; a weak D match, TRBD2 (6 bases). Trimming pared 5 bases from V and 1 base from J, leaving 12 bases between. There are 15 residues in the CDR3. The V gene's germline CDR1 is LNHDA and CDR2 SQIVND (reference sequence). The chain's CDR3 is CASSEEGAAKNIQYF. CDR3 DNA: TGTGCCAGTAGTGAGGAGGGCGCGGCCAAAAACATTCAGTACTTC.

CDR3 loop: CASSLRDPGNTDTQYF. CDR3 DNA: TGTGCCAGCAGCTTACGGGACCCGGGGAACACAGATACGCAGTATTTT. The chain uses TRBV11-2 and TRBJ2-3; D is possibly TRBD1 or TRBD2 (5 bases each). From germline, CDR1 is SGHAT and CDR2 FQNNGV. V was cut by 2 bases and J by 2 bases, with 14 bases left in between. This CDR3 comprises 16 residues.

The rearrangement joins TRBV10-3 to TRBJ2-1; either TRBD1 or TRBD2 may fit D (5 bases each). Trimming cost V 1 base and J 1 base, with 11 bases left between them. The germline CDR1 and CDR2 sequences are ENHRY and SYGVKD. The CDR3 contains 16 residues. This CDR3 reads CAISEWGTASYNEQFF. Written as DNA, the CDR3 is TGTGCCATCAGTGAGTGGGGGACCGCGTCCTACAATGAGCAGTTCTTC.

V is TRBV7-3 and J is TRBJ2-1; perhaps TRBD2 as D (6 bases). V dropped 5 bases and J dropped 7 bases, with 9 bases sitting between them. Germline assignment: CDR1 SGHTA and CDR2 FQGTGA. The CDR3 length is 12 residues. This chain's CDR3 is CASSRGLNEQFF. CDR3 coding DNA: TGTGCCAGCAGCCGGGGACTTAATGAGCAGTTCTTC.

This clonotype was observed at least ten times. This chain uses TRBV11-2 with TRBJ2-1; TRBD2 is a possible D gene (5 bases). The CDR3 runs 13 residues. V was cut by 5 bases and J by 10 bases, with 15 bases left in between. Per the germline V gene, CDR1 is SGHAT and CDR2 is FQNNGV. The CDR3 DNA is TGTGCCAGCAGCCCTGCGGGCGCGAGGGAGCAGTTCTTC. Translation: CASSPAGAREQFF.

This clonotype was seen at least ten times. V usage is TRBV11-2 and J usage is TRBJ2-1; no reliable D call. Trimming took 4 bases from V and 0 from J, leaving 7 bases between them. This CDR3 spans 14 amino acids. Per germline, CDR1 SGHAT and CDR2 FQNNGV. Here the CDR3 reads CASSSTASYNEQFF. The CDR3 nucleotides read TGTGCCAGCAGCTCGACGGCCTCCTACAATGAGCAGTTCTTC.

This clonotype came up a few times. The chain combines TRBV20-1 with TRBJ1-4; 9 bases match TRBD1. The V gene end was trimmed by 3 bases and the J gene end by 8 bases; junction bases not matched to a gene: 19. Germline V CDR1 and CDR2: DFQATT, SNEGSKA (reference sequence). The CDR3 loop spans 18 amino acids. Here the CDR3 reads CSARTTMRGQGGGEKLFF. In DNA, the CDR3 is TGCAGTGCTAGGACGACCATGAGGGGACAGGGCGGGGGGGAAAAACTGTTTTTT.

The V and J genes are TRBV24-1 and TRBJ2-7; 9 bases are a match to TRBD1. With V trimmed by 4 bases and J by 0 bases, 6 bases remained unmatched. The CDR3 covers 16 residues. The germline gives CDR1 KGHDR, CDR2 SFDVKD. The CDR3 sequence is CATSETGTGSSYEQYF. For the CDR3, the DNA is TGTGCCACCAGTGAGACCGGGACAGGGAGCTCCTACGAGCAGTACTTC.